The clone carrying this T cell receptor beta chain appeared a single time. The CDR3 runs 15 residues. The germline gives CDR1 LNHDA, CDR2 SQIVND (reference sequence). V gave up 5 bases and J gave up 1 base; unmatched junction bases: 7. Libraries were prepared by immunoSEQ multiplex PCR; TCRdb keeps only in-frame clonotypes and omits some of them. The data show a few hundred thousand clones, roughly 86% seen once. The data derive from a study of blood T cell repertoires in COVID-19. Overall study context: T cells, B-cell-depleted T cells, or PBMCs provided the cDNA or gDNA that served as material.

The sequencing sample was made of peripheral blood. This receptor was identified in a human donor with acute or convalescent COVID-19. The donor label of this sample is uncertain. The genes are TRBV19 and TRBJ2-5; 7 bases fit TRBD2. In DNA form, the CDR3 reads TGTGCCAGTAGTTTCGCTAGCGGTGGCCAAGAGACCCAGTACTTC. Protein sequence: CASSFASGGQETQYF.